This TCR beta chain stems from a study of blood T cell repertoires in COVID-19. For the study at large: Sites across the United States, Italy and Spain contributed samples from acute and convalescent COVID-19. PBMCs, B-cell-depleted T cells, or T cells provided the cDNA or gDNA that made up the material.

With 4 bases clipped from V and 4 bases from J, the junction kept 6 bases outside the gene matches. Germline CDR1 reads LGHDT; CDR2 reads YNNKEL (reference sequence). CDR3 length: 14 residues. Original processing notes: Amplification of reference gene primers was used by the study to estimate nucleated cell counts. Profiling relied on immunoSEQ multiplex PCR, and the TCRdb table lists in-frame clones only, not all of them. V and J calls and clone size come straight from that table; D and trimming were deduced from the DNA. The table records 70,000 to 90,000 clones, around 90% of them present only once.

This rearrangement joins TRBV3-1 (or the pseudogene TRBV3-2) to TRBJ1-2; 7 bases align to TRBD1. Source material: peripheral blood. This receptor was taken from a man aged 50 or older with acute or convalescent COVID-19. DNA for the CDR3: TGTGCCAGCAGCCTCTCGGGACAGTCCTATGGCTACACCTTC. It specifies CASSLSGQSYGYTF.